The 11 T cell receptor beta chains reported below all come from one sample, sequenced in a study of cytomegalovirus exposure and HLA in healthy donors. The PCR made use of 60 Vbeta and 13 Jbeta primers. Method: immunoSEQ multiplex PCR; TCRdb's copy keeps in-frame clones and lacks some. The sample lists 100,000 to 150,000 clones, 75% to 85% occurring once. The source material was PBMCs. These receptors came from a man aged 35-49 years in good health and CMV-seronegative.

The V gene is TRBV7-2, the J gene TRBJ1-2, with 10 positions matching TRBD1. Germline V gene data show CDR1 as SGHTA and CDR2 as FQGNSA. The J segment lost 8 bases and the V segment lost 7 bases, leaving 7 bases of the junction unmatched. The CDR3 consists of 13 residues. The CDR3, as DNA: TGTGCCAGCAACTCCCGGGACAGGGGCGGCTACACCTTC. Translation gives CASNSRDRGGYTF. The full variable domain, rest sourced from reference TRBV7-2 and TRBJ1-2, is GAGVSQSPSNKVTEKGKDVELRCDPISGHTALYWYRQSLGQGLEFLIYFQGNSAPDKSGLPSDRFSAERTGGSVSTLTIQRTQQEDSAVYLCASNSRDRGGYTFGSGTRLTVV.

The rearrangement uses TRBV7-3 and TRBJ1-2; 9 nucleotides agree with TRBD1. The J segment lost 6 bases and the V segment lost 5 bases, leaving 10 bases of the junction unmatched. The CDR3 extends over 15 amino acids. Germline CDR1 SGHTA, CDR2 FQGTGA. The CDR3 coding sequence is TGTGCCAGCAGCCTCGGACAGGGGATGATGGATGGCTACACCTTC. It encodes CASSLGQGMMDGYTF.

This clone showed up just a few times. The chain employs TRBV6-5 and TRBJ1-5; D is possibly TRBD1 (6 bases). The V gene lost 6 bases and the J gene lost 7 bases, with 16 bases spanning the gap. This CDR3 spans 14 amino acids. Germline V gives CDR1 MNHEY, CDR2 SVGAGI. This CDR3 reads CASSTAGVKQPQHF. For the CDR3, the DNA is TGTGCCAGCAGCACAGCAGGGGTCAAACAGCCCCAGCATTTT.

This clone was found once. The chain combines TRBV19 with TRBJ1-2; D remains ambiguous. Germline CDR1 reads LNHDA; CDR2 reads SQIVND (reference sequence). This CDR3 region has 17 residues. Trimming left V 2 bases short and J 4 bases short, with 20 bases between. The chain's CDR3 is CASSIPRERRSGYGYTF. The CDR3 nucleotides read TGTGCCAGTAGTATACCCCGAGAAAGGCGGAGCGGCTATGGCTACACCTTC. Together with reference TRBV19 and TRBJ1-2, the CDR3 gives the full variable domain: DGGITQSPKYLFRKEGQNVTLSCEQNLNHDAMYWYRQDPGQGLRLIYYSQIVNDFQKGDIAEGYSVSREKKESFPLTVTSAQKNPTAFYLCASSIPRERRSGYGYTFGSGTRLTVV.

The chain uses TRBV27 and TRBJ2-7; 10 bases align to TRBD1. With V trimmed by 3 bases and J by 5 bases, 4 bases remained unmatched. Germline CDR1 reads MNHEY; CDR2 reads SMNVEV (reference sequence). The CDR3 is 14 amino acids. The DNA for the CDR3 is TGTGCCAGCAGTTTTTTGGACAGGGGGGACGAGCAGTACTTC. It is translated as CASSFLDRGDEQYF.

The V gene is TRBV28, the J gene TRBJ1-4, with 7 bases lining up with TRBD1. Trimming removed 5 bases from V and 0 bases from J; junction bases left unmatched: 12. CDR1 is MDHEN and CDR2 is SYDVKM in the germline V gene. CDR3 length equals 18 residues. The CDR3 bases are TGTGCCAGCAGTGCTCAACAGGGGCAGGGGGCAACTAATGAAAAACTGTTTTTT. This translates into CASSAQQGQGATNEKLFF. Full variable domain (remainder filled in from reference TRBV28 and TRBJ1-4): DVKVTQSSRYLVKRTGEKVFLECVQDMDHENMFWYRQDPGLGLRLIYFSYDVKMKEKGDIPEGYSVSREKKERFSLILESASTNQTSMYLCASSAQQGQGATNEKLFFGSGTQLSVL.

Only a few counts were recorded for this clone. This chain connects TRBV5-4 to TRBJ2-4, with 8 nucleotides matching TRBD2. The CDR3 contains 13 residues. CDR1 and CDR2 from the germline V gene are SGHNT and YYREEE (reference sequence). V lost 4 bases, J lost 7 bases, and 4 bases stayed unmatched. CDR3 DNA: TGTGCCAGCAGCCCCGGGACTAGTAACATTCAGTACTTC. This encodes CASSPGTSNIQYF.

V usage is TRBV5-1 and J usage is TRBJ1-2; D may be TRBD1 (6 bases). CDR1 and CDR2 (germline): SGHRS, YFSETQ. CDR3 length: 14 residues. With 3 bases removed from V and 3 bases from J, the gap between germline ends came to 12 bases. CDR3 in DNA: TGCGCCAGCAGCTCAACAGGGCAGGACTATGGCTACACCTTC. This codes for CASSSTGQDYGYTF.

V usage is TRBV5-1 and J usage is TRBJ1-5; unclear D gene. From germline, CDR1 is SGHRS and CDR2 YFSETQ. This CDR3 spans 14 amino acids. Trimming cost V 0 bases and J 6 bases, with 10 bases left between them. CDR3 region: CASSLGGSLQPQHF. In DNA form, the CDR3 reads TGCGCCAGCAGCTTGGGCGGCAGTCTTCAGCCCCAGCATTTT.

The rearrangement joins TRBV28 to TRBJ1-2, with TRBD1 matching over 7 bases. Germline CDR1 reads MDHEN; CDR2 reads SYDVKM. The V and J ends lost 2 bases and 4 bases, in that order; junction bases with no gene match: 4. The CDR3 has 14 residues. CDR3 DNA sequence: TGTGCCAGCAGTTTAAGCCAGGGGGGCTATGGCTACACCTTC. Translating gives CASSLSQGGYGYTF.

The genes are TRBV28 and TRBJ1-2; tentatively, D is TRBD1 (5 bases). The CDR3 has 13 residues. Germline-derived CDR1 and CDR2 are MDHEN and SYDVKM. V was clipped by 2 bases and J by 6 bases, with 10 bases between them. CDR3 residues: CASSLGGRDGYTF. DNA for the CDR3: TGTGCCAGCAGTTTAGGGGGGAGAGATGGCTACACCTTC.